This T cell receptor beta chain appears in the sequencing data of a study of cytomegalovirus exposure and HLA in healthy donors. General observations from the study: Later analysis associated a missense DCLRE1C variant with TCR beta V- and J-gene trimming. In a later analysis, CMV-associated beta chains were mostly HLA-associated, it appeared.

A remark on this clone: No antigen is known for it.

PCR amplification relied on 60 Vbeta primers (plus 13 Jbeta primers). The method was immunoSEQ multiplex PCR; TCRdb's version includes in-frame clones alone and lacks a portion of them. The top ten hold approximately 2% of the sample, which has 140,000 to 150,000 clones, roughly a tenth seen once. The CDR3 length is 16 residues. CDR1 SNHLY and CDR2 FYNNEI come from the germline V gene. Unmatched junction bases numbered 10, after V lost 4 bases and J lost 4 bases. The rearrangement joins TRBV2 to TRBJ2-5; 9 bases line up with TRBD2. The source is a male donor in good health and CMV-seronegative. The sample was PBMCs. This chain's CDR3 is CASSVLAGKERETQYF. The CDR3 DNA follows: TGTGCCAGCAGTGTTCTAGCGGGGAAGGAACGAGAGACCCAGTACTTC.